This T cell receptor beta chain derives from a study of blood T cell repertoires in COVID-19. This clone was counted once. The data were produced by immunoSEQ multiplex PCR, yet TCRdb's version contains in-frame clones alone and is incomplete. Of 210,000 or so clones in the sample, roughly 80% are singletons; the top ten hold 15% to 20%. Germline V CDR1 and CDR2: MNHEY, SVGEGT. The CDR3 loop spans 14 amino acids. Deletions cut 4 bases from V and 6 bases from J, with 14 bases between. The chain employs TRBV6-2 or TRBV6-3 and TRBJ2-3; unclear D gene. The sample taken for sequencing was peripheral blood. The clonotype comes from an elderly woman with active or convalescent COVID-19. The CDR3 region has the DNA TGTGCCAGCAGTTTGTTGGGCGAGTGGGATACGCAGTATTTT. This encodes CASSLLGEWDTQYF.